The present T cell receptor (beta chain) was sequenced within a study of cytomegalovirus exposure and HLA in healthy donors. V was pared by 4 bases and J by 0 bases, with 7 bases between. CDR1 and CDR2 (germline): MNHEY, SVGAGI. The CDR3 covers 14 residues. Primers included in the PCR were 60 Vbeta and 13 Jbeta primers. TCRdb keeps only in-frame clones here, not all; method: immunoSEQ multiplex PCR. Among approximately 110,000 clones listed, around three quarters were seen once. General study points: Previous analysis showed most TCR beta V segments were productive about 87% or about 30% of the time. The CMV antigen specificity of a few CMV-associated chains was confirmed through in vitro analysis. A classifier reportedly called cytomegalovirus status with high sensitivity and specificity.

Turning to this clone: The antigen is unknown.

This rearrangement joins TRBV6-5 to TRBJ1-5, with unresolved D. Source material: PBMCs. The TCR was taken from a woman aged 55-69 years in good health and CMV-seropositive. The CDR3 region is CASSSRPSNQPQHF. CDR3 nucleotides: TGTGCCAGCAGTTCTAGGCCTAGCAATCAGCCCCAGCATTTT.